The entry below gives a single TCR beta chain sequence along with its context. This record belongs to a study of OX40 agonist ivuxolimab in advanced cancers. CDR3 length equals 14 residues. Sequencing used immunoSEQ multiplex PCR; TCRdb keeps in-frame clones, though not all of them. The table shows roughly 110,000 clones, with more than 85% occurring only once. Here the sequenced sample was CD4+ or CD8+ T cells sorted from blood, taken in a trial of the OX40 agonist ivuxolimab. This sequence joins TRBV21-1 and TRBJ1-5. TRBV21-1 is tagged as a pseudogene. This receptor was obtained from an adult with an advanced solid tumor such as melanoma, head and neck, liver or kidney cancer. CDR3 DNA sequence: TGTGCCAGCAGCAAAGAGGCCAGAAATCAGCCCCAGCATTTT. It codes for CASSKEARNQPQHF.